Described below is a single T cell receptor (beta chain) sequence and its context. This entry comes from a study of PD-L1 blockade in urothelial cancer. Study information: The study started patients on atezolizumab in the mid-2010s, giving 1,200 mg intravenously every 3 weeks. About 90% of the 29 patients comprised males who had bladder-origin urothelial cancer.

Germline-derived CDR1 and CDR2 are MNHNS and SASEGT. V lost 6 bases and J lost 6; bases outside the gene matches: 3. The CDR3 spans 12 residues. Sequenced by immunoSEQ multiplex PCR; TCRdb stores in-frame clones only, minus some. Altogether about 29,000 clones are present, approximately 87% being singletons, with the ten largest covering under 3.5%. This TCR was sampled from a man aged 45-65 years with urothelial cancer. The chain couples TRBV6-1 to TRBJ2-7; TRBD1 agrees at 9 bases. The specimen comprised PBMCs, sampled around atezolizumab (anti-PD-L1) treatment. CDR3 nucleotide sequence: TGTGCCAGCAGGGGGACAGGGAGCGAGCAGTACTTC. Translation gives CASRGTGSEQYF.